This T cell receptor beta chain came from a study of PD-1 blockade in classical Hodgkin lymphoma. Overall study results and limits: Reports described newly diagnosed patients as having lower baseline TCR diversity than healthy donors. The drivers behind the repertoire differences, possibly disease activity or prior therapy, remain undefined.

This table comes from immunoSEQ multiplex PCR, and its TCRdb copy is limited to in-frame clones, with some not included. The table includes about 20,000 clones, around 90% detected once. With respect to this clone: Its antigen is not identified.

J was trimmed by 5 bases and V by 4 bases; bases with no gene match: 3. The CDR3 spans 14 residues. Germline CDR1 reads SGHAT; CDR2 reads FQNNGV. Time point indicated: newly diagnosed, previously untreated cHL patient sample. This chain connects TRBV11-2 to TRBJ2-1, with 9 nucleotides matching TRBD2. Sequenced material: peripheral blood mononuclear cells (PBMCs). The sequence derives from a human donor with classical Hodgkin lymphoma. CDR3 bases: TGTGCCAGCAGCTCGGGACTAGCCCACAATGAGCAGTTCTTC. Translation gives CASSSGLAHNEQFF.